The 5 T cell receptor beta chains below were found in one sample sequenced in a study of cytomegalovirus exposure and HLA in healthy donors. This PCR relied on a set of 60 Vbeta primers and 13 Jbeta primers. The repertoire was sequenced with immunoSEQ multiplex PCR; TCRdb's copy has only in-frame clones and lacks some. The sample holds 75,000 to 90,000 clones, around 85% seen once. The source material was PBMCs. The receptors were gathered from a human donor in good health.

As to this clone: An end of the junction differs from the germline gene, which may be a read error. The chain uses TRBV7-9 and TRBJ1-2; D might be TRBD1 (6 bases). Germline lookup yields CDR1 SEHNR and CDR2 FQNEAQ (reference sequence). The CDR3 consists of 16 residues. The CDR3 DNA follows: TGTTCCAGCAGCTTAGGGGCAGGGGAAAACGGCTATGGCTACACCTTC. Its translation is CSSSLGAGENGYGYTF.

This chain links TRBV5-4 with TRBJ2-1; 10 nucleotides align to TRBD2. Trimming took 1 base from V and 10 from J; bases not matched to a gene: 8. CDR3 length equals 15 residues. Germline V gene data show CDR1 as SGHNT and CDR2 as YYREEE (reference sequence). The CDR3 sequence: CASSLKIAGGGEQFF. The DNA of the CDR3 is TGTGCCAGCAGCTTGAAGATAGCGGGGGGTGGGGAGCAGTTCTTC.

CDR3 residues: CASGPGREQYF. CDR3 DNA sequence: TGTGCTAGTGGTCCAGGTCGCGAGCAGTACTTC. The chain is built from TRBV12-5 and TRBJ2-7; D ambiguous. Germline V gene lookup returns CDR1 LGHNT and CDR2 FRNRAP. The V and J ends lost 5 bases and 6 bases respectively, with 8 bases between them. The CDR3 covers 11 residues. The whole variable domain, filled in from reference TRBV12-5 and TRBJ2-7, reads DARVTQTPRHKVTEMGQEVTMRCQPILGHNTVFWYRQTMMQGLELLAYFRNRAPLDDSGMPKDRFSAEMPDATLATLKIQPSEPRDSAVYFCASGPGREQYFGPGTRLTVT.

CDR3: CASSYAGNNYGYTF. As DNA, the CDR3 is TGTGCCAGCAGTTACGCTGGCAATAACTATGGCTACACCTTC. This rearrangement joins TRBV6-6 to TRBJ1-2; unclear D gene. Germline lookup yields CDR1 MNHNY and CDR2 SVGAGI (reference sequence). This CDR3 comprises 14 residues. V lost 2 bases, J lost 1 base, and 8 bases lay in between.

With respect to this clone: Germline is not matched at one junction end, which may reflect a read error. The chain employs TRBV30 and TRBJ1-5, with 7 bases aligning to TRBD1. This CDR3 has 15 amino acids. Germline lookup yields CDR1 GTSNPN and CDR2 SVGIG (reference sequence). The DNA for the CDR3 is TGTGCCTGGAGCGGGGACAGTTATAGCAATCAGCCCCAGAATTTT. This sequence encodes CAWSGDSYSNQPQNF.